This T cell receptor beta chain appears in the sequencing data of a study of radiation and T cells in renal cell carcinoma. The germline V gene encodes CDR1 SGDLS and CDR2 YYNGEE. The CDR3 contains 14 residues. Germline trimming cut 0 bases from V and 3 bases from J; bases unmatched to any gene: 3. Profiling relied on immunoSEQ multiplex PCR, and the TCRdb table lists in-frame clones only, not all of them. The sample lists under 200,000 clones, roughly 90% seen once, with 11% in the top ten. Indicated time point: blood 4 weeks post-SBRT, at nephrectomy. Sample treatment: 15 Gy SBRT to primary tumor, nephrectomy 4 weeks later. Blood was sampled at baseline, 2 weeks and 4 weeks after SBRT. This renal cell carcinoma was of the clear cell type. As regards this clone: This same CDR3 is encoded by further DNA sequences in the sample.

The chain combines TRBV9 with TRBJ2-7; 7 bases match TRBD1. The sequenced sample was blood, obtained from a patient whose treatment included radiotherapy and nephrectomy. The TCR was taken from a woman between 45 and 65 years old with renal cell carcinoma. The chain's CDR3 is CASSVGQGGYEQYF. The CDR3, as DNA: TGTGCCAGCAGCGTAGGACAGGGTGGCTACGAGCAGTACTTC.